Shown below are 4 T cell receptor beta chains from a single sample sequenced in a study of blood T cell repertoires in COVID-19. The table came from immunoSEQ multiplex PCR; TCRdb's copy has only in-frame clones and leaves some out. The data show about 360,000 clones, around 90% seen once. The sample comprised peripheral blood. The source of these receptors is a human donor in a cohort sampled during active COVID-19.

The chain couples TRBV30 to TRBJ1-4; 10 bases align to TRBD1. This CDR3 spans 16 amino acids. Trimming removed 2 bases from V and 8 bases from J; junction bases left unmatched: 11. The germline V gene encodes CDR1 GTSNPN and CDR2 SVGIG (reference sequence). CDR3 DNA: TGTGCCTGGAGTCTACCTCGGACAGGGGGTTTGGAAAAACTGTTTTTT. Protein product: CAWSLPRTGGLEKLFF.

The chain is built from TRBV6-5 and TRBJ1-6, with 10 bases fitting TRBD1. CDR1 is MNHEY and CDR2 is SVGAGI in the germline V gene. Germline trimming cut 8 bases from V and 9 bases from J; bases unmatched to any gene: 1. The CDR3 consists of 12 residues. The CDR3 spells CASDRGLSPLHF. In DNA form, the CDR3 reads TGTGCCAGCGACAGGGGGCTTTCACCCCTCCACTTT.

The rearrangement uses TRBV4-1 and TRBJ2-1; no clear D. The CDR3 totals 15 residues. In germline, CDR1 is MGHRA, CDR2 YSYEKL. V was clipped by 0 bases and J by 5 bases, with 11 bases between them. The CDR3 loop reads CASSQEWATDNEQFF. As DNA, the CDR3 is TGCGCCAGCAGCCAAGAGTGGGCGACCGACAATGAGCAGTTCTTC.

The chain has TRBV30 and TRBJ2-2, with 13 nucleotides matching TRBD2. Germline values: CDR1 GTSNPN, CDR2 SVGIG (reference sequence). This CDR3 has 15 residues. The trim removed 0 bases at V and 7 bases at J, leaving 2 bases unmatched. The chain's CDR3 is CAWSVLAGGLGELFF. The CDR3 DNA follows: TGTGCCTGGAGTGTACTAGCGGGGGGGCTCGGGGAGCTGTTTTTT. The whole variable domain, remainder taken from reference TRBV30 and TRBJ2-2, is SQTIHQWPATLVQPVGSPLSLECTVEGTSNPNLYWYRQAAGRGLQLLFYSVGIGQISSEVPQNLSASRPQDRQFILSSKKLLLSDSGFYLCAWSVLAGGLGELFFGEGSRLTVL.